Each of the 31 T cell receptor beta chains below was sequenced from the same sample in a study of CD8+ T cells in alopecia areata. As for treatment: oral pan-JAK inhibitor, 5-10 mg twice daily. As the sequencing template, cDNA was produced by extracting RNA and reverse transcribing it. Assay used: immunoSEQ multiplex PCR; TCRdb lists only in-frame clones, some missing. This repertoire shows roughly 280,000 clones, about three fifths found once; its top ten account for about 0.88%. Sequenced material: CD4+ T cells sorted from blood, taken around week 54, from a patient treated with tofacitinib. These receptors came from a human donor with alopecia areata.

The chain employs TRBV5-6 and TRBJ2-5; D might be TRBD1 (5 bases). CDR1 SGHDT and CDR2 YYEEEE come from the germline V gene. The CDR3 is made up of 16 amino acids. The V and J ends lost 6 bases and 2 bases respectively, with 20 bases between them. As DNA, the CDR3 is TGTGCCAGCATCACAGAGAGACAGAGCCTTCAAGAGACCCAGTACTTC. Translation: CASITERQSLQETQYF.

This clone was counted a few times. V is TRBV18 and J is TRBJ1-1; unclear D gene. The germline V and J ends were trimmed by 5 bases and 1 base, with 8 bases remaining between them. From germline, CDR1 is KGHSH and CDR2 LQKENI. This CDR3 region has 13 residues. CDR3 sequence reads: CASSDQANTEAFF. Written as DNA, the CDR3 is TGTGCCAGCTCAGACCAGGCGAACACTGAAGCTTTCTTT.

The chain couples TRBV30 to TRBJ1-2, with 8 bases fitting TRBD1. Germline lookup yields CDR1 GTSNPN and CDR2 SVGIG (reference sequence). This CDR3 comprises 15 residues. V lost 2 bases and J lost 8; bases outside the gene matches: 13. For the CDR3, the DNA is TGTGCCTGGAGTTCAGGACAGGGTCGGTCGGTCGGCTACACCTTC. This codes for CAWSSGQGRSVGYTF. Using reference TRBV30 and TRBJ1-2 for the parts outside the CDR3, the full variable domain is SQTIHQWPATLVQPVGSPLSLECTVEGTSNPNLYWYRQAAGRGLQLLFYSVGIGQISSEVPQNLSASRPQDRQFILSSKKLLLSDSGFYLCAWSSGQGRSVGYTFGSGTRLTVV.

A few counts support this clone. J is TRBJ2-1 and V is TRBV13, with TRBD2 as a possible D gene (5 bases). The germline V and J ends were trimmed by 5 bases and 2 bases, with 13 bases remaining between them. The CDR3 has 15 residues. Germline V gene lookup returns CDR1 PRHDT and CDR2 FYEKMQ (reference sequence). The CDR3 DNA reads TGTGCCAGCAGCCCTAGAAGTAGCGCCTACAATGAGCAGTTCTTC. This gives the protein CASSPRSSAYNEQFF.

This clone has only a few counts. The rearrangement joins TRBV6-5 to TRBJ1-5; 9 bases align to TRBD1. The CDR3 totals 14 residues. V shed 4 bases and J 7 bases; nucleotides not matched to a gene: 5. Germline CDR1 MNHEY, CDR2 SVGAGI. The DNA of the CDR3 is TGTGCCAGCAGTTTGGGACAGGGTCACCAGCCCCAGCATTTT. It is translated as CASSLGQGHQPQHF.

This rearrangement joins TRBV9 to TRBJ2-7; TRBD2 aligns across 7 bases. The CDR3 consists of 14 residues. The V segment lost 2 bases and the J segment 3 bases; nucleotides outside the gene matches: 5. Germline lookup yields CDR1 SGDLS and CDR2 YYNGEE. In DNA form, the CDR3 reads TGTGCCAGCAGCGTTGCTGGGAGGGACTACGAGCAGTACTTC. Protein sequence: CASSVAGRDYEQYF.

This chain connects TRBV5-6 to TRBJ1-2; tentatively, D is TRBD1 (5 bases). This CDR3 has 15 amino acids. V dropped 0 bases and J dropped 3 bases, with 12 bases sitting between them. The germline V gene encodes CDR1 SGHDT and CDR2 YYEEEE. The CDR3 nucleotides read TGTGCCAGCAGCTTGGCCTGGTCAGGGTACTATGGCTACACCTTC. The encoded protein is CASSLAWSGYYGYTF.

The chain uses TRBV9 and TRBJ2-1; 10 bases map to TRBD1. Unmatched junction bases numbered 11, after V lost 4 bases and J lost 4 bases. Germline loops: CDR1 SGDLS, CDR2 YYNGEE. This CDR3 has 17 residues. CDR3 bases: TGTGCCAGCAGCCCCGGACCGGACAGGGGGAGGTACAATGAGCAGTTCTTC. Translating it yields CASSPGPDRGRYNEQFF.

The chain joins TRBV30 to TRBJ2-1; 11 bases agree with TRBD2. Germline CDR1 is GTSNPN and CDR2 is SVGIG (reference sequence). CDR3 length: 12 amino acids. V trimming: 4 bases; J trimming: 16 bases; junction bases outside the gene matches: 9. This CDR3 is CAWTSSGGPQFF. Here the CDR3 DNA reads TGTGCCTGGACGTCTAGCGGGGGGCCCCAATTCTTC.

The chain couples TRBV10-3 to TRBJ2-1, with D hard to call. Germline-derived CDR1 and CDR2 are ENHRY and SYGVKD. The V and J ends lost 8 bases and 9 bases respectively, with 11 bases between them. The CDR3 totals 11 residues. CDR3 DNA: TGTGCCATCGGGGTAGACACTGAGCAGTTCTTC. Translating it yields CAIGVDTEQFF.

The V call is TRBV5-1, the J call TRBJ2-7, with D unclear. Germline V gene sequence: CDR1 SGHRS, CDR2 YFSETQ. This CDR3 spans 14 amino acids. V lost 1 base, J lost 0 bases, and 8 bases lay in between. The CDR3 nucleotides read TGCGCCAGCAGCTTGTACAGCTCCTCCTACGAGCAGTACTTC. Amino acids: CASSLYSSSYEQYF.

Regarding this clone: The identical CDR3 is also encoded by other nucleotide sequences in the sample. CDR3 DNA: TGCGCCAGCAGCTTGAGGTCGGAGAACACTGAAGCTTTCTTT. It specifies CASSLRSENTEAFF. This chain links TRBV5-1 with TRBJ1-1; D gene unclear. V was cut by 1 base and J by 1 base, with 8 bases left in between. The CDR3 covers 14 residues. Germline-derived CDR1 and CDR2 are SGHRS and YFSETQ.

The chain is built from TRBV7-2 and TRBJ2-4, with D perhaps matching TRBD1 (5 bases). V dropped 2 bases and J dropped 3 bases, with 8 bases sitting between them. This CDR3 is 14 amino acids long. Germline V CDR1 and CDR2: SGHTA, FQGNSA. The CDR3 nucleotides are TGTGCCAGCAGCTTAAAGACAGTCAAAAACATTCAGTACTTC. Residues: CASSLKTVKNIQYF. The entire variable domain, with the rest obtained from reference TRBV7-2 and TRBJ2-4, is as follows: GAGVSQSPSNKVTEKGKDVELRCDPISGHTALYWYRQSLGQGLEFLIYFQGNSAPDKSGLPSDRFSAERTGGSVSTLTIQRTQQEDSAVYLCASSLKTVKNIQYFGAGTRLSVL.

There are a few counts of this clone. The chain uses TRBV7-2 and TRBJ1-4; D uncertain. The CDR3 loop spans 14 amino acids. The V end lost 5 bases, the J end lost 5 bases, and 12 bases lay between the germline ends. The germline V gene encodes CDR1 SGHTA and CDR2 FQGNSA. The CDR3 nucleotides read TGTGCCAGCAGCAAGGACGGTGGAAATGAAAAACTGTTTTTT. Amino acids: CASSKDGGNEKLFF.

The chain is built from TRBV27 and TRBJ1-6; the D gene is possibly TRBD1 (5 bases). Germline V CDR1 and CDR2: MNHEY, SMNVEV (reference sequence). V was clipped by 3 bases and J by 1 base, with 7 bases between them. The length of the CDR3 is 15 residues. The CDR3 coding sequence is TGTGCCAGCAGTTTTTGGGGGTCCTATAATTCACCCCTCCACTTT. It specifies CASSFWGSYNSPLHF.

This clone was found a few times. The CDR3 spells CSVYGTGGTYNEQFF. The CDR3 DNA reads as TGCAGCGTTTACGGTACAGGGGGGACTTACAATGAGCAGTTCTTC. This sequence joins TRBV29-1 and TRBJ2-1; 8 positions agree with TRBD1. Losses at the gene ends were 5 bases for V and 4 bases for J; bases not matched to a gene: 10. CDR3 size: 15 residues. Germline V gives CDR1 SQVTM, CDR2 ANQGSEA.

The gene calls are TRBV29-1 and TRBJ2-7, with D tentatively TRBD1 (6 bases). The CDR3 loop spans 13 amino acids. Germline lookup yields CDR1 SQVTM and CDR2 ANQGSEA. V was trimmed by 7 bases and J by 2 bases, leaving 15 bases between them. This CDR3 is CSAGSGQTYEQYF. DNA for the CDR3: TGCAGCGCTGGGTCGGGACAAACCTACGAGCAGTACTTC.

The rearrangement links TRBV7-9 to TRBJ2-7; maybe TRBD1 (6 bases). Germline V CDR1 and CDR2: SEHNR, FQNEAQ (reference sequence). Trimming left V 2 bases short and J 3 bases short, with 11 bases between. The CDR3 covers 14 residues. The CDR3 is CASSLLGAVYEQYF. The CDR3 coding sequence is TGTGCCAGCAGCTTACTGGGGGCAGTCTACGAGCAGTACTTC.

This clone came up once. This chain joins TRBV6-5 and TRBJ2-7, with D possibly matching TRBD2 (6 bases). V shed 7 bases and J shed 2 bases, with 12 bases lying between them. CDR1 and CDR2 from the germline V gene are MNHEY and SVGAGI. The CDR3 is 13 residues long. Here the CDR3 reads CASKTGETYEQYF. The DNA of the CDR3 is TGTGCCAGCAAAACGGGGGAAACCTACGAGCAGTACTTC.

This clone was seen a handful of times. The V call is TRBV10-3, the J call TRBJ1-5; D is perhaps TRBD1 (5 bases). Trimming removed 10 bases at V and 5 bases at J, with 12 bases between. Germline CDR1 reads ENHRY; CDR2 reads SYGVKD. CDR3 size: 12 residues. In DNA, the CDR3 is TGTGCCACCCGAACAGGAGATCAGCCCCAGCATTTT. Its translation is CATRTGDQPQHF.

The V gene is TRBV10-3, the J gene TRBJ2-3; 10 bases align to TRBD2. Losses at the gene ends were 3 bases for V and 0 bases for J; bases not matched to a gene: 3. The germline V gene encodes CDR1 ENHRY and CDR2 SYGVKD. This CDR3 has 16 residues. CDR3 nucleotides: TGTGCCATCAGTGACCGACTAGCGGGTAGCACAGATACGCAGTATTTT. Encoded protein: CAISDRLAGSTDTQYF.

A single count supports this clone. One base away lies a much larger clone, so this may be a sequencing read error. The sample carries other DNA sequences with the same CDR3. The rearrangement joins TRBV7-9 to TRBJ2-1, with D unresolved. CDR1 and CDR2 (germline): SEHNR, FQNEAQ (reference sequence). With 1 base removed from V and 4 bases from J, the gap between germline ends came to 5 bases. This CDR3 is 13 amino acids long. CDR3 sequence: CASSLGAYNEQFF. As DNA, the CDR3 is TGTGCCAGCAGCTTAGGGGCTTACAATGAGCAGTTCTTC.

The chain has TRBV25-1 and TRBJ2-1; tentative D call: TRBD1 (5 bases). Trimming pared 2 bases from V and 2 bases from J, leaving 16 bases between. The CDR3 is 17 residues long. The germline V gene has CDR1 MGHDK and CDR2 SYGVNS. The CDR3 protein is CASSEHSPRATYNEQFF. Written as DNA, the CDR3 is TGTGCCAGCAGTGAACATTCTCCCAGGGCCACCTACAATGAGCAGTTCTTC.

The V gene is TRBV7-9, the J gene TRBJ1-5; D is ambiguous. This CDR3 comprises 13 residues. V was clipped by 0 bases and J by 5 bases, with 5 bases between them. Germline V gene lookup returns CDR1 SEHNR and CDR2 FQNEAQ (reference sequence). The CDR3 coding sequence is TGTGCCAGCAGCTTAGCATTAGATCAGCCCCAGCATTTT. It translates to CASSLALDQPQHF.

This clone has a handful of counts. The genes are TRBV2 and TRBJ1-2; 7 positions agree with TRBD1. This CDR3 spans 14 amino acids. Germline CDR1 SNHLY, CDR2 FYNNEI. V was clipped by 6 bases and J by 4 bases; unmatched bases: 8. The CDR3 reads CASRVRQGPYGYTF. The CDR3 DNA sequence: TGTGCCAGCAGAGTACGACAGGGACCCTATGGCTACACCTTC.

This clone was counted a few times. Here the CDR3 DNA reads TGCGCCAGCAGCCACCCGTCGGTAGCAGATACGCAGTATTTT. Translating it yields CASSHPSVADTQYF. This chain joins TRBV4-1 and TRBJ2-3; the D is unclear. CDR3 length: 14 amino acids. Germline V lookup: CDR1 MGHRA, CDR2 YSYEKL. V lost 3 bases and J lost 4, with 11 bases in between.

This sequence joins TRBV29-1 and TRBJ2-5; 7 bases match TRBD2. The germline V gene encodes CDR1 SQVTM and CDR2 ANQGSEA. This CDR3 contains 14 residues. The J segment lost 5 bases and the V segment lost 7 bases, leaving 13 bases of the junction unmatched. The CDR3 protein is CSGERGGIWETQYF. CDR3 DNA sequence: TGCAGCGGGGAGCGGGGAGGGATTTGGGAGACCCAGTACTTC.

For the CDR3, the DNA is TGTGCCTGCCAGGGGGGGAGCACAGATACGCAGTATTTT. Protein: CACQGGSTDTQYF. The chain recombines TRBV30 with TRBJ2-3; D assignment may be TRBD1 or TRBD2 (7 bases each). This CDR3 is 13 amino acids long. Germline CDR1 is GTSNPN and CDR2 is SVGIG (reference sequence). Trimming took 6 bases from V and 0 from J, leaving 10 bases between them.

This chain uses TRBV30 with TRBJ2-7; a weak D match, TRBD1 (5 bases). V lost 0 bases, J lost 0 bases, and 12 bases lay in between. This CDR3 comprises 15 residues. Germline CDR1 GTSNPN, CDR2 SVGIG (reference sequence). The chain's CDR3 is CAWSVSDSSSYEQYF. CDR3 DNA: TGTGCCTGGAGTGTTTCCGACAGCAGCTCCTACGAGCAGTACTTC.

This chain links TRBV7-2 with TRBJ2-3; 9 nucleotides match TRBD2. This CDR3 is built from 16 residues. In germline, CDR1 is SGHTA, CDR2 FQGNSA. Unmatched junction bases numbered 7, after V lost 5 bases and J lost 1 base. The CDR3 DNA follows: TGTGCCAGCAGCCAAAATAGCGGGGGCCGCACAGATACGCAGTATTTT. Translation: CASSQNSGGRTDTQYF.

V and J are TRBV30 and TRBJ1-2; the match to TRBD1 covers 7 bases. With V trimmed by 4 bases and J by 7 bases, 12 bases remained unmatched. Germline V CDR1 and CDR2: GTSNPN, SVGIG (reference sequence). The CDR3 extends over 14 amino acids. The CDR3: CAWNRGLGVGGYTF. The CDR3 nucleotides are TGTGCCTGGAACAGGGGTCTAGGGGTGGGTGGCTACACCTTC.